These 4 T cell receptor beta chains originate from one sample sequenced in a study of shared clonotypes between healthy human individuals. TCRdb's table, derived via immunoSEQ multiplex PCR, lists solely in-frame clones and lacks some. This repertoire shows over a million clones, approximately 98.5% found once; its top ten account for about 0.4%. Sequenced material: naive CD4+ T cells sorted from blood. The subset: CD45RA+ positively selected. These receptors were obtained from a man in his thirties or forties in good health.

The chain recombines TRBV29-1 with TRBJ2-4, with D maybe TRBD1 (6 bases). The V gene's germline CDR1 is SQVTM and CDR2 ANQGSEA. The CDR3 spans 11 residues. The ends were cut back, 6 bases at V and 7 bases at J, with 10 bases in the middle. This CDR3 is CSVTGQNIQYF. DNA of the CDR3: TGCAGCGTGACAGGACAGAACATTCAGTACTTC.

J is TRBJ1-1 and V is TRBV30; D unclear. The V gene's germline CDR1 is GTSNPN and CDR2 SVGIG (reference sequence). V was pared by 3 bases and J by 6 bases, with 20 bases between. This CDR3 has 15 residues. CDR3: CAWSRHRISLPEAFF. CDR3 sequence (DNA): TGTGCCTGGAGCAGACACCGGATTTCCCTACCTGAAGCTTTCTTT. The full variable domain, rest sourced from reference TRBV30 and TRBJ1-1, is SQTIHQWPATLVQPVGSPLSLECTVEGTSNPNLYWYRQAAGRGLQLLFYSVGIGQISSEVPQNLSASRPQDRQFILSSKKLLLSDSGFYLCAWSRHRISLPEAFFGQGTRLTVV.

The V call is TRBV11-2, the J call TRBJ2-7; D gene ambiguous. Trimming pared 0 bases from V and 1 base from J, leaving 13 bases between. Germline V gene lookup returns CDR1 SGHAT and CDR2 FQNNGV. This CDR3 has 16 amino acids. The CDR3 nucleotides read TGTGCCAGCAGCTTAGATCTGGTAACAGTATCCTACGAGCAGTACTTC. Translation gives CASSLDLVTVSYEQYF.

The V call is TRBV18, the J call TRBJ2-1; 13 bases align to TRBD2. Unmatched junction bases numbered 9, after V lost 4 bases and J lost 0 bases. CDR3 length equals 19 residues. CDR1 KGHSH and CDR2 LQKENI come from the germline V gene. The CDR3 spells CASSLGTSGIVGSYNEQFF. The CDR3 DNA reads TGTGCCAGCTCACTAGGGACTAGCGGGATAGTAGGCTCCTACAATGAGCAGTTCTTC.